A selection of T cell receptor beta chains follows, all from one sample in a study of CD8+ T cells in alopecia areata. Clones were sequenced by immunoSEQ multiplex PCR, and TCRdb holds only the in-frame ones, with some missing. The sample holds about 130,000 clones; about 47% are singletons and the top ten take approximately 19%. Sample: CD8+ T cells sorted from blood, taken at week 0. The receptor source for this set is a human donor with alopecia areata. The CDR3 runs from the conserved cysteine through the conserved F or W. The order of the fields is D gene, V gene, J gene, clone size, CDR3 protein, CDR3 DNA. The D gene is left open where the match is weak. A row's size may be missing; if present it is once, few, many or a size class.

d_gene: .
v_gene: TRBV7-2
j_gene: TRBJ2-7
abundance: .
CDR3aa: CASSGRNRGGEQYF
CDR3nt: TGTGCCAGCAGCGGCCGGAACAGGGGGGGCGAGCAGTACTTC

d_gene: .
v_gene: TRBV29-1
j_gene: TRBJ1-3
abundance: .
CDR3aa: CSVEDRTDGNTIYF
CDR3nt: TGCAGCGTTGAAGATCGGACAGATGGAAACACCATATATTTT

d_gene: TRBD1
v_gene: TRBV10-3
j_gene: TRBJ1-1
abundance: .
CDR3aa: CAISLGQGTEAFF
CDR3nt: TGTGCCATCAGTCTAGGACAGGGGACCGAAGCTTTCTTT

d_gene: TRBD1
v_gene: TRBV11-1
j_gene: TRBJ2-2
abundance: few
CDR3aa: CASRGTGTGELFF
CDR3nt: TGTGCCAGCAGGGGGACAGGGACCGGGGAGCTGTTTTTT

d_gene: TRBD2
v_gene: TRBV6-4
j_gene: TRBJ2-3
abundance: medium-sized
CDR3aa: CASSDSTSGGVTQYF
CDR3nt: TGTGCCAGCAGTGACTCGACTAGCGGGGGTGTAACGCAGTATTTT

d_gene: .
v_gene: TRBV29-1
j_gene: TRBJ1-2
abundance: .
CDR3aa: CSGEDNYGYTF
CDR3nt: TGCAGCGGGGAAGACAACTATGGCTACACCTTC

d_gene: .
v_gene: TRBV4-2
j_gene: TRBJ1-1
abundance: .
CDR3aa: CASSQDRDTEAFF
CDR3nt: TGTGCCAGCAGCCAAGACAGAGACACTGAAGCTTTCTTT

d_gene: TRBD1
v_gene: TRBV27
j_gene: TRBJ2-3
abundance: .
CDR3aa: CASSLSPDRATEDTQYF
CDR3nt: TGTGCCAGCAGTTTATCTCCGGACAGGGCTACGGAAGATACGCAGTATTTT

d_gene: TRBD1
v_gene: TRBV27
j_gene: TRBJ2-5
abundance: .
CDR3aa: CASTLQGAQETQYF
CDR3nt: TGTGCCAGCACCTTACAGGGGGCCCAAGAGACCCAGTACTTC

d_gene: .
v_gene: TRBV6-5
j_gene: TRBJ2-3
abundance: .
CDR3aa: CASTSWSDTQYF
CDR3nt: TGTGCCAGCACCTCATGGTCAGATACGCAGTATTTT

d_gene: TRBD1
v_gene: TRBV5-4
j_gene: TRBJ2-7
abundance: .
CDR3aa: CASSLRDSPYEQYF
CDR3nt: TGTGCCAGCAGCTTACGGGACAGTCCCTACGAGCAGTACTTC

d_gene: .
v_gene: TRBV27
j_gene: TRBJ2-7
abundance: few
CDR3aa: CASSFFQGGSYEQYF
CDR3nt: TGTGCCAGCAGTTTCTTCCAGGGGGGTTCCTACGAGCAGTACTTC

d_gene: TRBD1
v_gene: TRBV13
j_gene: TRBJ1-2
abundance: .
CDR3aa: CASSLDGTGAF
CDR3nt: TGTGCCAGCAGCTTAGACGGGACAGGGGCCTTC

d_gene: .
v_gene: TRBV5-6
j_gene: TRBJ2-5
abundance: .
CDR3aa: CASSFIGPDPETQYF
CDR3nt: TGTGCCAGCAGCTTTATAGGTCCTGACCCAGAGACCCAGTACTTC

d_gene: TRBD1
v_gene: TRBV7-8
j_gene: TRBJ2-1
abundance: .
CDR3aa: CASSFIGQGASIEQFF
CDR3nt: TGTGCCAGCAGCTTCATCGGACAGGGGGCTTCAATTGAGCAGTTCTTC

d_gene: .
v_gene: TRBV27
j_gene: TRBJ2-7
abundance: .
CDR3aa: CASSFGGLGEQYF
CDR3nt: TGTGCCAGCAGTTTTGGTGGCCTCGGCGAGCAGTACTTC

d_gene: TRBD1
v_gene: TRBV2
j_gene: TRBJ2-3
abundance: .
CDR3aa: CASNPGQGTDTQYF
CDR3nt: TGTGCCAGCAACCCGGGACAGGGGACAGATACGCAGTATTTT

d_gene: TRBD2
v_gene: TRBV29-1
j_gene: TRBJ2-5
abundance: few
CDR3aa: CSVEDLRGQETQYF
CDR3nt: TGCAGCGTTGAAGATCTGCGGGGGCAAGAGACCCAGTACTTC

d_gene: .
v_gene: TRBV7-9
j_gene: TRBJ2-1
abundance: .
CDR3aa: CASSIRRGVFNEQFF
CDR3nt: TGTGCCAGCAGCATTCGGAGGGGCGTCTTCAATGAGCAGTTCTTC

d_gene: .
v_gene: TRBV10-1
j_gene: TRBJ2-2
abundance: .
CDR3aa: CASSEGDTGELFF
CDR3nt: TGCGCCAGCAGTGAGGGTGACACCGGGGAGCTGTTTTTT

d_gene: .
v_gene: TRBV9
j_gene: TRBJ1-2
abundance: .
CDR3aa: CASSVPSDGYTF
CDR3nt: TGTGCCAGCAGCGTACCCAGCGATGGCTACACCTTC

d_gene: TRBD2
v_gene: TRBV2
j_gene: TRBJ2-4
abundance: .
CDR3aa: CASSGASGENIQYF
CDR3nt: TGTGCCAGCAGTGGGGCTAGCGGGGAAAACATTCAGTACTTC

d_gene: TRBD2
v_gene: TRBV11-1
j_gene: TRBJ2-1
abundance: .
CDR3aa: CASEPESGGGYNEQFF
CDR3nt: TGTGCGTCCGAGCCCGAATCGGGGGGGGGTTACAATGAGCAGTTCTTC

d_gene: .
v_gene: TRBV30
j_gene: TRBJ1-1
abundance: .
CDR3aa: CAWSVGTEAFF
CDR3nt: TGTGCCTGGAGTGTGGGGACTGAAGCTTTCTTT

d_gene: TRBD2
v_gene: TRBV29-1
j_gene: TRBJ2-5
abundance: .
CDR3aa: CSVEGGLGEETQYF
CDR3nt: TGCAGCGTTGAAGGGGGACTAGGTGAAGAGACCCAGTACTTC

d_gene: .
v_gene: TRBV13
j_gene: TRBJ1-1
abundance: .
CDR3aa: CASSLLGAEAFF
CDR3nt: TGTGCCAGCAGCCTACTTGGGGCTGAAGCTTTCTTT

d_gene: .
v_gene: TRBV29-1
j_gene: TRBJ2-3
abundance: .
CDR3aa: CSVEDVTDTQYF
CDR3nt: TGCAGCGTTGAGGACGTCACAGATACGCAGTATTTT

d_gene: TRBD2
v_gene: TRBV29-1
j_gene: TRBJ2-5
abundance: .
CDR3aa: CSQTSGGPAGETQYF
CDR3nt: TGCAGCCAGACTAGCGGGGGGCCCGCGGGGGAGACCCAGTACTTC

d_gene: TRBD2
v_gene: TRBV5-6
j_gene: TRBJ2-1
abundance: .
CDR3aa: CASRLAGGPWQFF
CDR3nt: TGTGCCAGCCGACTAGCGGGGGGGCCGTGGCAGTTCTTC

d_gene: .
v_gene: TRBV29-1
j_gene: TRBJ2-3
abundance: once
CDR3aa: CSVEVSGKVTDTQYF
CDR3nt: TGCAGCGTTGAAGTGTCAGGGAAAGTCACAGATACGCAGTATTTT

d_gene: .
v_gene: TRBV29-1
j_gene: TRBJ1-2
abundance: few
CDR3aa: CSLLPPGRIDGYTF
CDR3nt: TGCAGCCTACTGCCACCGGGACGGATCGATGGCTACACCTTC

d_gene: .
v_gene: TRBV7-9
j_gene: TRBJ2-3
abundance: .
CDR3aa: CASSFSGAPTDTQYF
CDR3nt: TGTGCCAGCAGCTTCTCTGGGGCCCCCACAGATACGCAGTATTTT

d_gene: TRBD2
v_gene: TRBV29-1
j_gene: TRBJ2-5
abundance: .
CDR3aa: CSVYGGGETQYF
CDR3nt: TGCAGCGTGTACGGGGGGGGAGAGACCCAGTACTTC

d_gene: TRBD1
v_gene: TRBV9
j_gene: TRBJ2-3
abundance: .
CDR3aa: CASREQGSDTQYF
CDR3nt: TGTGCCAGCAGAGAACAGGGGTCAGATACGCAGTATTTT

d_gene: .
v_gene: TRBV13
j_gene: TRBJ1-4
abundance: .
CDR3aa: CASSLGRHSGANEKLFF
CDR3nt: TGTGCCAGCAGCTTAGGTCGACACTCGGGGGCTAATGAAAAACTGTTTTTT

d_gene: .
v_gene: TRBV29-1
j_gene: TRBJ2-5
abundance: .
CDR3aa: CSVVWETQYF
CDR3nt: TGCAGCGTAGTCTGGGAGACCCAGTACTTC

d_gene: .
v_gene: TRBV7-8
j_gene: TRBJ2-6
abundance: .
CDR3aa: CASSLVVRPRANVLTF
CDR3nt: TGTGCCAGCAGCTTAGTTGTGCGGCCGCGGGCCAACGTCCTGACTTTC

d_gene: .
v_gene: TRBV9
j_gene: TRBJ1-2
abundance: .
CDR3aa: CASSSDVTANYGYTF
CDR3nt: TGTGCCAGCAGTTCTGATGTCACAGCTAACTATGGCTACACCTTC

d_gene: .
v_gene: TRBV7-9
j_gene: TRBJ2-7
abundance: .
CDR3aa: CASSPGLVGASYEQYF
CDR3nt: TGTGCCAGCAGCCCTGGCCTTGTAGGGGCTTCCTACGAGCAGTACTTC

d_gene: TRBD1
v_gene: TRBV7-9
j_gene: TRBJ2-2
abundance: .
CDR3aa: CASSRDRGKAGELFF
CDR3nt: TGTGCCAGCAGCCGGGACAGGGGAAAAGCCGGGGAGCTGTTTTTT

d_gene: .
v_gene: TRBV7-9
j_gene: TRBJ1-2
abundance: .
CDR3aa: CASSLRGVGYTF
CDR3nt: TGTGCCAGCAGCTTAAGAGGGGTTGGCTACACCTTC